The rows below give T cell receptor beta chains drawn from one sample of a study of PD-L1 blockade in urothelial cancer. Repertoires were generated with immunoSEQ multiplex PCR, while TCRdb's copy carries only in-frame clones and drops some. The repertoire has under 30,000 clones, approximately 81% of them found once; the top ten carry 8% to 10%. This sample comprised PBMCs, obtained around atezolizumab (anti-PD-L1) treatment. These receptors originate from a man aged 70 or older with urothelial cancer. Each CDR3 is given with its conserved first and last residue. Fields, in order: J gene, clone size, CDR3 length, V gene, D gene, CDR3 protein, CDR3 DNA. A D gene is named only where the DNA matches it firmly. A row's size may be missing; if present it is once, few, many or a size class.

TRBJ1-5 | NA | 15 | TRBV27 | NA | CASSPVTGYNQPQHF | TGTGCCAGCAGTCCAGTGACGGGGTACAATCAGCCCCAGCATTTT
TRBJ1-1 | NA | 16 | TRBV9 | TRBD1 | CASSAGTGARYTEAFF | TGTGCCAGCAGCGCCGGGACAGGGGCTAGGTACACTGAAGCTTTCTTT
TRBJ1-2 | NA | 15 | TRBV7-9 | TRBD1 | CASSNPGQGNYGYTF | TGTGCCAGCAGCAATCCGGGACAGGGGAACTATGGCTACACCTTC
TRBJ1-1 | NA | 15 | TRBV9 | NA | CASSVEGGEDTEAFF | TGTGCCAGCAGCGTAGAGGGAGGGGAGGACACTGAAGCTTTCTTT
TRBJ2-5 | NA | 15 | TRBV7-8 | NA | CASRAINDRLETQYF | TGTGCCAGCAGGGCTATTAACGACAGACTGGAGACCCAGTACTTC
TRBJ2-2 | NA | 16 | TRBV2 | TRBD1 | CAIQTPDRENTGELFF | TGTGCCATACAGACCCCGGACAGGGAGAACACCGGGGAGCTGTTTTTT
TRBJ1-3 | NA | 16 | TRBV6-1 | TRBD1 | CASSEAGTGTGNTIYF | TGTGCCAGCAGTGAAGCGGGGACAGGGACTGGAAACACCATATATTTT
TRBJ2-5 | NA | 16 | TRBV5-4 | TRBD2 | CASSGRLAGGRETQYF | TGTGCCAGCAGCGGGAGACTAGCGGGAGGTCGAGAGACCCAGTACTTC
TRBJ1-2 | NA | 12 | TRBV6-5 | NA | CASSRQNYGYTF | TGTGCCAGCAGTCGACAGAACTATGGCTACACCTTC
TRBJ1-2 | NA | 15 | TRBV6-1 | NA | CATVNTGLENYGYTF | TGTGCCACCGTAAATACAGGGTTGGAGAACTATGGCTACACCTTC
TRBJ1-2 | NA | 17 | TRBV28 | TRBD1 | CASSFEGQGVRVYGYTF | TGTGCCAGCAGTTTTGAAGGACAGGGGGTAAGGGTCTATGGCTACACCTTC
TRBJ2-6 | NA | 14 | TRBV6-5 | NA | CASSYAGGANVLTF | TGTGCCAGCAGTTATGCGGGCGGGGCCAACGTCCTGACTTTC
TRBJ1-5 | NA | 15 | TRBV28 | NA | CASSSDISSNQPQHF | TGTGCCAGCAGCTCGGACATCTCGAGCAATCAGCCCCAGCATTTT
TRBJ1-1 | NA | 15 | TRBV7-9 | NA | CASSRGREGNTEAFF | TGTGCCAGCAGCCGAGGGAGGGAAGGGAACACTGAAGCTTTCTTT
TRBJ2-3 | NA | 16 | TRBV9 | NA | CASSVGGGLSTDTQYF | TGTGCCAGCAGCGTTGGTGGCGGGCTTAGCACAGATACGCAGTATTTT
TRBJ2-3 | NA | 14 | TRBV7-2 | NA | CASSNRGNTDTQYF | TGTGCCAGCAGTAACCGAGGTAACACAGATACGCAGTATTTT
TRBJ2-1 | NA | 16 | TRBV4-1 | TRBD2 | CASSQAPSGSRDEQFF | TGCGCCAGCAGCCAAGCCCCTAGCGGGAGTAGAGATGAGCAGTTCTTC
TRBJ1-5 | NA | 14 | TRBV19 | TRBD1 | CARLKGTANQPQHF | TGTGCCAGACTCAAAGGGACAGCAAATCAGCCCCAGCATTTT
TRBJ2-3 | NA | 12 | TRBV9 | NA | CASSPAEDTQYF | TGTGCCAGCAGCCCCGCGGAGGATACGCAGTATTTT
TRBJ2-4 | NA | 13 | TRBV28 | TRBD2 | CASSLGGGNIQYF | TGTGCCAGCAGTTTAGGCGGGGGGAACATTCAGTACTTC
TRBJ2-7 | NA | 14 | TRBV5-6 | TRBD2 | CASSFLAGVPEQYF | TGTGCCAGCAGCTTCCTAGCGGGAGTCCCCGAGCAGTACTTC
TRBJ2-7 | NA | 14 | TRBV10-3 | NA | CAISDSQGSYEQYF | TGTGCCATCAGTGATAGTCAGGGGTCCTACGAGCAGTACTTC
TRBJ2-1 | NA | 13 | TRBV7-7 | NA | CASSPGDYLEQFF | TGTGCTAGCAGCCCAGGGGACTACCTGGAGCAGTTCTTC
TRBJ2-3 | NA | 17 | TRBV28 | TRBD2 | CASSSLGLAGLTDTQYF | TGTGCCAGCAGTTCCCTGGGACTAGCGGGACTCACAGATACGCAGTATTTT
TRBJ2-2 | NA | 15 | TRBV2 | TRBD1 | CASSVQGARTGELFF | TGTGCCAGCAGTGTACAGGGGGCGCGCACCGGGGAGCTGTTTTTT
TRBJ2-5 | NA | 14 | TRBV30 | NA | CAWNTGQNQETQYF | TGTGCCTGGAACACCGGACAGAACCAAGAGACCCAGTACTTC
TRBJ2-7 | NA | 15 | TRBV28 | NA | CASSLEAVGGYEQYF | TGTGCCAGCAGTTTAGAAGCTGTAGGGGGCTACGAGCAGTACTTC
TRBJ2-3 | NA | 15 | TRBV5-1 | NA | CASSLGGGTADTQYF | TGCGCCAGCAGCTTGGGAGGAGGGACCGCAGATACGCAGTATTTT
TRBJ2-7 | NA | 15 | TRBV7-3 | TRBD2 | CASSASGSNNYEQYF | TGTGCCAGCAGCGCAAGCGGGAGCAATAACTACGAGCAGTACTTC
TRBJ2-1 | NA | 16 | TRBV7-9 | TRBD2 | CASSLAGTRSRNEQFF | TGTGCCAGCAGCTTAGCTGGGACTAGGTCTAGGAATGAGCAGTTCTTC
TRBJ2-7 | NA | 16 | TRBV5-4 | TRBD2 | CASSTAGGGISYEQYF | TGTGCCAGCAGCACGGCGGGCGGGGGGATTTCCTACGAGCAGTACTTC
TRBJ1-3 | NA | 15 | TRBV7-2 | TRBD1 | CASSSKTGAGNTIYF | TGTGCCAGCAGCTCAAAGACAGGGGCTGGAAACACCATATATTTT
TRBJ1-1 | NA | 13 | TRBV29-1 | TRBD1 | CSVEDTGQSRAFF | TGCAGCGTTGAAGATACGGGACAGAGCAGAGCTTTCTTT
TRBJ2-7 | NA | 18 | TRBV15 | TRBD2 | CATSRDLIFSGRIYEQYF | TGTGCCACCAGCAGAGATCTGATCTTTAGCGGGAGGATCTACGAGCAGTACTTC
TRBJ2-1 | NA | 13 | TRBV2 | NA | CASNLGQNNEQFF | TGTGCCAGCAACTTAGGACAGAACAATGAGCAGTTCTTC
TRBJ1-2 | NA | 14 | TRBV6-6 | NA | CASLNPDSSYGYTF | TGTGCCAGCCTGAACCCTGACAGTTCCTATGGCTACACCTTC
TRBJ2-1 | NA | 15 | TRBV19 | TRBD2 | CASSILREGNNEQFF | TGTGCCAGTAGTATCTTGCGGGAGGGGAACAATGAGCAGTTCTTC
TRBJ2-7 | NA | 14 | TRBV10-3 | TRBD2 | CATGIAGELYEQYF | TGTGCCACCGGTATAGCGGGAGAACTCTACGAGCAGTACTTC
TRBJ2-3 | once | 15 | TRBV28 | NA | CASSLGQTSTDTQYF | TGTGCCAGCAGTTTAGGACAGACTAGCACAGATACGCAGTATTTT
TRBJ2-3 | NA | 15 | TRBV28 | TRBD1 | CASSRRTGATDTQYF | TGTGCCAGCAGCCGTCGGACAGGGGCTACAGATACGCAGTATTTT
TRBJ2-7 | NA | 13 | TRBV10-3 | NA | CAIQGGGEDEQYF | TGTGCCATCCAAGGGGGAGGGGAGGACGAGCAGTACTTC